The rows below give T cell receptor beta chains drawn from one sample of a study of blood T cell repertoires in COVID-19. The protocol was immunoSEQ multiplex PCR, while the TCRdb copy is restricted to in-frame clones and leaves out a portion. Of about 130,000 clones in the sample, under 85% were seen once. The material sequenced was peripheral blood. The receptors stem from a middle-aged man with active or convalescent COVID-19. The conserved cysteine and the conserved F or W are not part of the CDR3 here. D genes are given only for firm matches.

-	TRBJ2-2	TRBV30	AWRSSADTGELF
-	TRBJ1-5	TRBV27	ASSTSGNQPQH
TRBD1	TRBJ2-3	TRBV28	ASRPDRASTDTQY
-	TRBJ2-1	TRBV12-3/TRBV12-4	ASSSGTRKF
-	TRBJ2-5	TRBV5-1	ASSLSGLIRQTQY
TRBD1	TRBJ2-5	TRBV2	ASSGGQGDQETQY
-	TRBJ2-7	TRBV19	ASSTGGLEQY
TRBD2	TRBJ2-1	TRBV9	ASSYSSGPNNEQF
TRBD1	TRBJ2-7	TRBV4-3	ASSQEQGANYEQY
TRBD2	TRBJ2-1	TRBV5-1	ASSSGLAGYNEQF
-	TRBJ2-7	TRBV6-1	ASSEAHQLRSYEQY